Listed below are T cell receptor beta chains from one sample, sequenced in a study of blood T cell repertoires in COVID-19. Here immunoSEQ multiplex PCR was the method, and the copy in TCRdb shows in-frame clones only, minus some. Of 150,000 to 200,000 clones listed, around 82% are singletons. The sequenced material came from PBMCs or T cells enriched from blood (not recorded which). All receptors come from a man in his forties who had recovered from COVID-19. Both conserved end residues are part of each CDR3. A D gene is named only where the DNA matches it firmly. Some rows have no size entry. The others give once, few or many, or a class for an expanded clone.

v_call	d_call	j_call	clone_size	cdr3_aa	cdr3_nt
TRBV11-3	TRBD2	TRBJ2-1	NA	CASSLGLAGFYNEQFF	TGTGCCAGCAGCCTCGGACTAGCGGGCTTCTACAATGAGCAGTTCTTC
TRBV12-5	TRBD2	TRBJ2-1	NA	CASGSPRTSGRDEQFF	TGTGCTAGTGGTTCCCCCAGGACTAGCGGGAGAGATGAGCAGTTCTTC
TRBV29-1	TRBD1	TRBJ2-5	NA	CSVCRTGGGMETQYF	TGCAGCGTTTGCCGGACAGGGGGCGGCATGGAGACCCAGTACTTC
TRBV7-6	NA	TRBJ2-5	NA	CASSWRAGPQETQYF	TGTGCCAGCAGCTGGCGGGCGGGGCCCCAAGAGACCCAGTACTTC
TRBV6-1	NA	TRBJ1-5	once	CASSETNQPQHF	TGTGCCAGCAGTGAAACTAATCAGCCCCAGCATTTT
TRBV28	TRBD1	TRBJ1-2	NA	CATGTGVGTGGYTF	TGTGCCACCGGAACAGGGGTGGGGACTGGAGGCTACACCTTC
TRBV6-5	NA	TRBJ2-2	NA	CASRTDRRGTGELFF	TGTGCCAGCAGAACGGACAGAAGAGGCACCGGGGAGCTGTTTTTT
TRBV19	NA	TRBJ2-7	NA	CASSIQGFISYEQYF	TGTGCCAGTAGTATCCAGGGGTTTATTTCCTACGAGCAGTACTTC
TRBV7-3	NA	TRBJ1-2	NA	CASSSVGGEGGYGYTF	TGTGCCAGCAGCTCGGTGGGTGGCGAGGGAGGCTATGGCTACACCTTC
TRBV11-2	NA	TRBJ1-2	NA	CASSLGGAQPRSNGYTF	TGTGCCAGCAGCTTGGGGGGGGCGCAACCCCGATCAAATGGCTACACCTTC
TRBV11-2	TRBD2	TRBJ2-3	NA	CASSWGGRAIDTQYF	TGTGCCAGCAGCTGGGGCGGGAGGGCCATAGATACGCAGTATTTT
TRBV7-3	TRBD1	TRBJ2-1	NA	CASSPGTGVHEQFF	TGTGCCAGCAGCCCTGGAACAGGGGTACATGAGCAGTTCTTC
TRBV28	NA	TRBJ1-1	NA	CASSANSNTEAFF	TGTGCCAGCAGTGCTAATTCAAACACTGAAGCTTTCTTT
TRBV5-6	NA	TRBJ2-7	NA	CASSFWYSTVGPEQYF	TGTGCCAGCAGCTTCTGGTATTCGACCGTGGGGCCCGAGCAGTACTTC
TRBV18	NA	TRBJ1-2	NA	CASSPPGLVAGGYTF	TGTGCCAGCTCACCACCGGGACTCGTCGCAGGAGGCTACACCTTC
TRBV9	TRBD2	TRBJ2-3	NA	CASAPGLAGGVGTDTQYF	TGTGCCAGCGCCCCGGGACTAGCGGGAGGAGTAGGCACAGATACGCAGTATTTT
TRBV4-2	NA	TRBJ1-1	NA	CASSHGGGGNTEAFF	TGTGCCAGCAGCCATGGAGGAGGAGGGAACACTGAAGCTTTCTTT
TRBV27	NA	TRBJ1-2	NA	CASSPRQTGGYTF	TGTGCCAGCAGTCCCCGACAGACTGGGGGCTACACCTTC
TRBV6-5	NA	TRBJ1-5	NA	CASRRAVSNQPQHF	TGTGCCAGCAGACGTGCGGTTAGCAATCAGCCCCAGCATTTT
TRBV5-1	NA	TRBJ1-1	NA	CASSEQGAENTEAFF	TGCGCCAGCAGCGAACAGGGAGCGGAGAACACTGAAGCTTTCTTT
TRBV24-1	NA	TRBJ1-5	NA	CATSAWGDQPQHF	TGTGCCACCAGTGCTTGGGGGGATCAGCCCCAGCATTTT
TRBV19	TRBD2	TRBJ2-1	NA	CASSMGGLAVYNEQFF	TGTGCCAGTAGTATGGGGGGACTAGCAGTCTACAATGAGCAGTTCTTC
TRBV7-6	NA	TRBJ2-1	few	CASSLLGGITYNEQFF	TGTGCCAGCAGCCTCTTAGGGGGTATAACCTACAATGAGCAGTTCTTC
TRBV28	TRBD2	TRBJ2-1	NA	CASSLSAGEEFF	TGTGCCAGCAGTTTATCCGCGGGGGAGGAATTCTTC
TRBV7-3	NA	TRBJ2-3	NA	CASSLKGGDTDTQYF	TGTGCCAGCAGCTTAAAAGGGGGGGACACAGATACGCAGTATTTT
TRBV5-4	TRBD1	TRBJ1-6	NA	CASSLDRGFGSPLHF	TGTGCCAGCAGCCTCGACAGGGGATTTGGTTCACCCCTCCACTTT
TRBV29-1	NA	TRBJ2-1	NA	CSVEDPGTVYNEQFF	TGCAGCGTTGAAGATCCGGGGACTGTCTACAATGAGCAGTTCTTC
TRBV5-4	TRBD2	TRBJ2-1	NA	CASSDTRAGGFGFF	TGTGCCAGCAGTGATACGAGAGCGGGAGGCTTCGGGTTCTTC
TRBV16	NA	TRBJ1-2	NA	CASSQKAESGFGYTF	TGTGCCAGCAGCCAAAAGGCAGAATCCGGGTTTGGCTACACCTTC
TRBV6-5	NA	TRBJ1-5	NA	CASSYRRNSNQPQHF	TGTGCCAGCAGTTACCGCAGGAATAGCAATCAGCCCCAGCATTTT
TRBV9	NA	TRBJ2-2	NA	CASNPGGTHTGELFF	TGTGCCAGCAATCCCGGCGGGACTCACACCGGGGAGCTGTTTTTT
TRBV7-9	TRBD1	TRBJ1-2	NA	CASSLVVRGQGYTF	TGTGCCAGCAGCTTAGTTGTCAGGGGGCAAGGCTACACCTTC
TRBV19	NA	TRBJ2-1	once	CASSIAQRNFYNEQFF	TGTGCCAGTAGTATTGCCCAGCGAAACTTTTACAATGAGCAGTTCTTC
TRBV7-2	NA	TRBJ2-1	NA	CASSLDRRFNNEQFF	TGTGCCAGCAGCTTAGATAGGCGGTTCAACAATGAGCAGTTCTTC
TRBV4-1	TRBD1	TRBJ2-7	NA	CASSYQHGTGSYEQYF	TGCGCCAGCAGCTATCAGCACGGGACAGGATCTTACGAGCAGTACTTC
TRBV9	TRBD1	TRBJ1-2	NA	CASSVDRGDYGYTF	TGTGCCAGCAGCGTCGACAGGGGGGACTATGGCTACACCTTC
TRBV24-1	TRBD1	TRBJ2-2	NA	CATSDPNTGANTGELFF	TGTGCCACCAGTGACCCCAATACAGGGGCTAACACCGGGGAGCTGTTTTTT
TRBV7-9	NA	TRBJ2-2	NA	CASSLDGRTGELFF	TGTGCCAGCAGCTTAGATGGGCGAACCGGGGAGCTGTTTTTT
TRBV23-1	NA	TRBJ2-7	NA	CASSQWQGRNEQYF	TGCGCCAGCAGTCAATGGCAGGGTCGGAACGAGCAGTACTTC
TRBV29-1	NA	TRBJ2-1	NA	CSVAGGYNEQFF	TGCAGCGTTGCCGGGGGCTACAATGAGCAGTTCTTC
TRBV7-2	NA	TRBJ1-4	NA	CASSLGGQFREKLFF	TGTGCCAGCAGCTTAGGTGGACAGTTCCGGGAAAAACTGTTTTTT
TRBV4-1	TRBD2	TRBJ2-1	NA	CASSQQREREQFF	TGCGCCAGCAGCCAACAGCGGGAGAGGGAGCAGTTCTTC
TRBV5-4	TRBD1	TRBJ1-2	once	CASSLGDRDLYGYTF	TGTGCCAGCAGCTTAGGGGACAGGGACCTCTATGGCTACACCTTC
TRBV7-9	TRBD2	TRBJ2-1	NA	CASSPGGALSYNEQFF	TGTGCCAGCAGTCCCGGGGGGGCCCTCTCCTACAATGAGCAGTTCTTC
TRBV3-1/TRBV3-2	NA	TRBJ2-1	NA	CASSHGQAPNNEQFF	TGTGCCAGCAGCCACGGACAAGCACCTAACAATGAGCAGTTCTTC
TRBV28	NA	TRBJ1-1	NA	CASSLTGLAFF	TGTGCCAGCAGTTTAACAGGGCTTGCTTTCTTT
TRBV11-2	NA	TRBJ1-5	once	CASSLDIRVGLQHF	TGTGCCAGCAGCTTAGACATCAGGGTGGGGCTCCAGCATTTT
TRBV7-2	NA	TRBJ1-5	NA	CASSTRGNQPQHF	TGTGCCAGCAGCACAAGGGGGAATCAGCCCCAGCATTTT
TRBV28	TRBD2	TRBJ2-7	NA	CASSLSPWTSGSHSYEQYF	TGTGCCAGCAGTTTATCTCCTTGGACTAGCGGGAGCCACTCCTACGAGCAGTACTTC
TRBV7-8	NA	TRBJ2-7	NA	CASSFGQIEQYF	TGTGCCAGCAGCTTTGGACAGATTGAGCAGTACTTC
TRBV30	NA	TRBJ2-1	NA	CAWSPDGSYNEQFF	TGTGCCTGGAGCCCTGACGGGTCCTACAATGAGCAGTTCTTC